The clone carrying this T cell receptor (beta chain) was observed a handful of times. They built TCR cDNA with 5'RACE template switching, a step that put in a universal primer site and UMIs. MiXCR, run by TCRdb on the 5' RACE reads, gives a single entry per CDR3 protein. The sample includes over 300,000 distinct CDR3 sequences, about 6.6% of them seen just once. V was pared by 6 bases and J by 1 base, with 12 bases between. CDR3 size: 14 residues. CDR1 and CDR2 from the germline V gene are MGHRA and YSYEKL. The data are from a study of T cells after yellow fever vaccination. The sample consisted of PBMCs, taken 45 days after the first yellow fever vaccination. This rearrangement joins TRBV4-1 to TRBJ1-1; D remains unclear. The sequence was collected from a man aged 18 to 35 who received the YFV17D yellow fever vaccine. CDR3 in DNA: TGCGCCAGCAGGGGCCCGCTTCGGAACACTGAAGCTTTCTTT. Translation: CASRGPLRNTEAFF.